These T cell receptor beta chains were read from a single sample in a study of blood T cells in healthy people across ages. TCRdb re-derived calls from the 5' RACE reads in MiXCR, one entry per CDR3 protein. The sample has 600,000 to 1,000,000 distinct CDR3 sequences, approximately 25% seen once; the top ten hold roughly 3.5%. The data were also submitted as part of a second study, on T cells of mothers and their children.

Sequences were obtained from blood. The receptors stem from a boy between 10 and 17 years old in good health. Both conserved end residues are part of each CDR3. Each record gives: D gene, V gene, CDR3 protein. The D gene is left open where the match is weak.

d_gene: TRBD2
v_gene: TRBV4-3
CDR3aa: CASSQDRGDLASSGANVLTF

d_gene: .
v_gene: TRBV5-6
CDR3aa: CASSSGDHKGADTQYF

d_gene: .
v_gene: TRBV18
CDR3aa: CASSPGQSEQFF

d_gene: .
v_gene: TRBV24-1
CDR3aa: CATSDPLRGNYEQYF

d_gene: .
v_gene: TRBV4-1
CDR3aa: CASSQVGQNTEAFF

d_gene: .
v_gene: TRBV6-6
CDR3aa: CASSYSPEYDGYTF

d_gene: .
v_gene: TRBV29-1
CDR3aa: CSVEVVGYEQYF

d_gene: .
v_gene: TRBV6-1
CDR3aa: CASSEVVGQLYTYEQYF

d_gene: .
v_gene: TRBV28
CDR3aa: CASSLQGWNYNEQFF

d_gene: TRBD1
v_gene: TRBV28
CDR3aa: CASSEPGTGVETQYF

d_gene: TRBD2
v_gene: TRBV29-1
CDR3aa: CSVGSGRESTDTQYF

d_gene: TRBD2
v_gene: TRBV4-3
CDR3aa: CASSPAEGLAGVLNEQFF

d_gene: .
v_gene: TRBV4-1
CDR3aa: CASSQGTQGYEQYF

d_gene: TRBD2
v_gene: TRBV7-6
CDR3aa: CASSWGAGGENIQYF

d_gene: TRBD2
v_gene: TRBV20-1
CDR3aa: CSAGTGTSASTYEQYF

d_gene: TRBD1
v_gene: TRBV7-2
CDR3aa: CASSRTGRDGYTF

d_gene: .
v_gene: TRBV7-9
CDR3aa: CASSLVTLGGETQYF

d_gene: .
v_gene: TRBV2
CDR3aa: CASSRGTTDTQYF

d_gene: .
v_gene: TRBV20-1
CDR3aa: CSARDRAQAYEQYF

d_gene: .
v_gene: TRBV20-1
CDR3aa: CSAKLVHTIYF

d_gene: TRBD1
v_gene: TRBV7-2
CDR3aa: CASSLSGGAYNEQFF

d_gene: TRBD2
v_gene: TRBV20-1
CDR3aa: CSATPSGAYEQYF

d_gene: .
v_gene: TRBV18
CDR3aa: CASSPRDSSGEQYF

d_gene: .
v_gene: TRBV7-6
CDR3aa: CASSLDGSGNSPLHF

d_gene: TRBD1
v_gene: TRBV28
CDR3aa: CASSLWQGAGANVLTF

d_gene: .
v_gene: TRBV25-1
CDR3aa: CASSESGATRYF

d_gene: .
v_gene: TRBV29-1
CDR3aa: CSVFRRGYGYTF

d_gene: TRBD2
v_gene: TRBV12-3/TRBV12-4
CDR3aa: CASSLYDGGIEQFF

d_gene: TRBD1
v_gene: TRBV29-1
CDR3aa: CSVDRQGVRGYNEQFF

d_gene: .
v_gene: TRBV29-1
CDR3aa: CSVGGPTSNNEQFF

d_gene: TRBD1
v_gene: TRBV6-1
CDR3aa: CASSRGRIATSTDTQYF

d_gene: TRBD1
v_gene: TRBV28
CDR3aa: CASSSDRDLYEQYF

d_gene: .
v_gene: TRBV2
CDR3aa: CASTSSLDNEQFF

d_gene: .
v_gene: TRBV29-1
CDR3aa: CSVDQGLEETQYF

d_gene: .
v_gene: TRBV5-1
CDR3aa: CASMFGSVFQETQYF

d_gene: .
v_gene: TRBV14
CDR3aa: CASSQAFTGYTF

d_gene: .
v_gene: TRBV6-6
CDR3aa: CASSYSFSYNEQFF

d_gene: .
v_gene: TRBV29-1
CDR3aa: CSVERDTQYF